This entry lists 25 T cell receptor beta chains sequenced from one sample in a study of shared clonotypes between healthy human individuals. Assay: immunoSEQ multiplex PCR; the TCRdb copy retains only in-frame clones and omits some. In the table there are 850,000 to 1,200,000 clones, more than 65% of which are singletons. The source material was memory CD4+ T cells sorted from blood. Noted subset: CD45RA-negative fraction. The source of these receptors is a man aged 18-30 years in good health.

For this clone: The same CDR3 is also encoded by other DNA sequences in this sample. The rearrangement joins TRBV5-6 to TRBJ2-5, with 9 bases identical to TRBD2. CDR3 size: 14 residues. The V segment lost 3 bases and the J segment 5 bases; nucleotides outside the gene matches: 5. The germline CDR1 and CDR2 sequences are SGHDT and YYEEEE. The CDR3 loop is CASSSAGGKETQYF. The CDR3 DNA follows: TGTGCCAGCAGCTCGGCGGGAGGGAAGGAGACCCAGTACTTC.

This clone has just a few counts. V and J are TRBV7-2 and TRBJ1-6; the D is unclear. CDR1 is SGHTA, CDR2 FQGNSA, per germline. This CDR3 region has 13 residues. V lost 5 bases and J lost 11, with 13 bases in between. The CDR3 spells CASSPGVEAPLHF. The CDR3 DNA is TGTGCCAGCAGCCCTGGGGTGGAAGCACCCCTCCACTTT.

The rearrangement uses TRBV27 and TRBJ1-2; D is possibly TRBD1 (6 bases). In germline, CDR1 is MNHEY, CDR2 SMNVEV (reference sequence). The germline V and J ends were trimmed by 3 bases and 8 bases, with 10 bases remaining between them. The CDR3 spans 12 residues. The CDR3 reads CASSFSGEGYTF. CDR3 bases: TGTGCCAGCAGTTTCTCAGGGGAGGGCTACACCTTC.

The gene calls are TRBV5-1 and TRBJ2-2, with D perhaps TRBD1 (6 bases). Trimming took off 6 bases at V and 1 base at J, with 16 bases between the two ends. The CDR3 spans 16 residues. Germline-derived CDR1 and CDR2 are SGHRS and YFSETQ. The CDR3 DNA reads TGCGCCAGCATCCTGGGGGCTAGCCTGAACACCGGGGAGCTGTTTTTT. This codes for CASILGASLNTGELFF.

The V and J genes are TRBV11-3 and TRBJ2-2; 8 nucleotides match TRBD1. The V gene's germline CDR1 is SGHNT and CDR2 YENEEA. V trimming: 3 bases; J trimming: 2 bases; junction bases outside the gene matches: 5. CDR3 length: 16 residues. CDR3 DNA sequence: TGTGCCAGCAGCTTGGGACAGGTGGACAACACCGGGGAGCTGTTTTTT. It codes for CASSLGQVDNTGELFF.

The V gene is TRBV28, the J gene TRBJ2-1; D unclear. The CDR3 consists of 12 residues. Trimming removed 3 bases at V and 7 bases at J, with 7 bases between. The germline V gene has CDR1 MDHEN and CDR2 SYDVKM. The CDR3 coding sequence is TGTGCCAGCAGTTTTCTCAGGAATGAGCAGTTCTTC. This gives the protein CASSFLRNEQFF.

V and J are TRBV11-2 and TRBJ2-7, with 9 bases lining up with TRBD1. The CDR3 consists of 16 residues. CDR1 is SGHAT, CDR2 FQNNGV, per germline. With V trimmed by 1 base and J by 2 bases, 6 bases remained unmatched. CDR3: CASSLAGTGLPYEQYF. Written as DNA, the CDR3 is TGTGCCAGCAGCTTAGCGGGGACAGGGCTACCCTACGAGCAGTACTTC.

This clone was found once. This sequence joins TRBV28 and TRBJ2-7, with D tentatively TRBD1 or TRBD2 (5 bases each). Trimming took 7 bases from V and 1 from J, leaving 14 bases between them. Germline V gene lookup returns CDR1 MDHEN and CDR2 SYDVKM. This CDR3 region has 14 residues. CDR3 in amino acids: CASTPGTASYEQYF. For the CDR3, the DNA is TGTGCCAGCACCCCGGGGACGGCATCCTACGAGCAGTACTTC.

The genes are TRBV6-5 and TRBJ2-7, with TRBD1 matching over 9 bases. The V gene's germline CDR1 is MNHEY and CDR2 SVGAGI. The CDR3 runs 14 residues. Trimming removed 7 bases from V and 2 bases from J; junction bases left unmatched: 6. The CDR3 spells CASTDRGTTYEQYF. DNA of the CDR3: TGTGCCAGCACCGACAGGGGGACAACCTACGAGCAGTACTTC.

The V call is TRBV5-4, the J call TRBJ2-1, with TRBD2 as a possible D gene (5 bases). Trimming pared 2 bases from V and 0 bases from J, leaving 9 bases between. The CDR3 spans 15 residues. CDR1 and CDR2 from the germline V gene are SGHNT and YYREEE (reference sequence). The CDR3 spells CASSLADGSYNEQFF. The CDR3 region has the DNA TGTGCCAGCAGCTTAGCGGATGGCTCCTACAATGAGCAGTTCTTC. The full variable domain, with the rest looked up from reference TRBV5-4 and TRBJ2-1, is ETGVTQSPTHLIKTRGQQVTLRCSSQSGHNTVSWYQQALGQGPQFIFQYYREEENGRGNFPPRFSGLQFPNYSSELNVNALELDDSALYLCASSLADGSYNEQFFGPGTRLTVL.

CDR3 amino acids: CAWSPGGAYEQYF. Written as DNA, the CDR3 is TGTGCCTGGAGTCCCGGGGGAGCATACGAGCAGTACTTC. J is TRBJ2-7 and V is TRBV30; tentatively, D is TRBD2 (6 bases). Germline assignment: CDR1 GTSNPN and CDR2 SVGIG (reference sequence). This CDR3 contains 13 residues. Trimming removed 2 bases from V and 4 bases from J, with 12 bases in between.

V is TRBV25-1 and J is TRBJ2-5; TRBD2 matches 7 bases. CDR1 is MGHDK, CDR2 SYGVNS, per germline. The CDR3 covers 13 residues. V gave up 4 bases and J gave up 5 bases; unmatched junction bases: 4. The CDR3 DNA reads as TGTGCCAGCAGTGGCGGGGGTAGGGAGACCCAGTACTTC. The encoded protein is CASSGGGRETQYF.

The chain combines TRBV28 with TRBJ1-4, with 12 bases matching TRBD1. Germline-derived CDR1 and CDR2 are MDHEN and SYDVKM. The CDR3 extends over 15 amino acids. The V and J ends lost 6 bases and 8 bases, in that order; junction bases with no gene match: 7. As DNA, the CDR3 is TGTGCCAGCAGGGCCGGGACAGGGGGCCGAGAAAAACTGTTTTTT. Its translation is CASRAGTGGREKLFF.

CDR3: CASSLMGLDNEQFF. The CDR3 nucleotides are TGTGCCAGCAGCTTAATGGGACTAGACAATGAGCAGTTCTTC. This chain links TRBV11-2 with TRBJ2-1; TRBD2 aligns across 8 bases. The junction had 2 bases not matched to a gene; V was cut back by 2 bases and J by 5 bases. Germline V gene sequence: CDR1 SGHAT, CDR2 FQNNGV. The CDR3 sequence is 14 residues long.

The chain couples TRBV4-3 to TRBJ1-1, with D perhaps matching TRBD1 (5 bases). The V and J ends lost 4 bases and 4 bases respectively, with 16 bases between them. Germline CDR1 is LGHNA and CDR2 is YSLEER. CDR3 size: 15 residues. The CDR3 reads CASSPVGDRSTEAFF. The CDR3 bases are TGCGCCAGCAGCCCCGTAGGGGACCGGAGCACTGAAGCTTTCTTT.

V is TRBV7-8 and J is TRBJ2-2; no definite D call. V lost 1 base, J lost 0 bases, and 6 bases lay in between. The CDR3 extends over 15 amino acids. Germline loops: CDR1 SGHVS, CDR2 FQNEAQ. CDR3 loop: CASSLGGPNTGELFF. The CDR3 DNA follows: TGTGCCAGCAGCTTAGGTGGGCCGAACACCGGGGAGCTGTTTTTT.

The chain links TRBV6-6 to TRBJ2-7; D is unresolved. The germline CDR1 and CDR2 sequences are MNHNY and SVGAGI (reference sequence). V shed 6 bases and J shed 9 bases, with 21 bases lying between them. CDR3 size: 14 residues. CDR3 nucleotide sequence: TGTGCCAGCAGCCCAGCCGCCCTCGGGTTGGTGCAGTACTTC. Protein: CASSPAALGLVQYF.

This chain connects TRBV6-1 to TRBJ1-6, with D unclear. Between the trimmed V and J ends, which lost 3 bases and 7 bases, there was a span of 16 bases. This CDR3 has 16 amino acids. Germline CDR1 reads MNHNS; CDR2 reads SASEGT. The CDR3 sequence: CASSEQDSFNNSPLHF. CDR3 bases: TGTGCCAGCAGTGAGCAGGACTCATTTAACAATTCACCCCTCCACTTT.

V usage is TRBV5-5 and J usage is TRBJ1-5; a possible D gene is TRBD1 (5 bases). Looked up from germline, CDR1 is SGHKS and CDR2 is YYEKEE (reference sequence). V was pared by 4 bases and J by 2 bases, with 19 bases between. The CDR3 has 17 amino acids. The CDR3 DNA reads as TGTGCCAGCAGCGAACAGGTGGCATATTGGGGCAATCAGCCCCAGCATTTT. Translation gives CASSEQVAYWGNQPQHF.

This clone was picked up many times. The chain combines TRBV30 with TRBJ1-1; D not certain. This CDR3 is 12 amino acids long. V lost 3 bases, J lost 4 bases, and 9 bases lay in between. CDR1 and CDR2 (germline): GTSNPN, SVGIG (reference sequence). The CDR3 loop is CAWRERGTEAFF. The DNA for the CDR3 is TGTGCCTGGAGGGAGAGAGGCACTGAAGCTTTCTTT.

This clone has just a few counts. The chain recombines TRBV5-1 with TRBJ2-7; D may be TRBD1 (5 bases). Germline V gene lookup returns CDR1 SGHRS and CDR2 YFSETQ. The CDR3 is made up of 17 amino acids. V was cut by 6 bases and J by 5 bases, with 27 bases left in between. The CDR3 bases are TGCGCCAGCACCATTGGGGCAGAAAGGAGAACGGGCCACGAGCAGTACTTC. This encodes CASTIGAERRTGHEQYF.

The rearrangement joins TRBV19 to TRBJ2-7; 9 nucleotides agree with TRBD2. With V trimmed by 2 bases and J by 4 bases, 3 bases remained unmatched. CDR1 is LNHDA, CDR2 SQIVND, per germline (reference sequence). The CDR3 length is 14 residues. CDR3 in amino acids: CASSISSGRYEQYF. CDR3 sequence (DNA): TGTGCCAGTAGTATATCCAGCGGGAGGTACGAGCAGTACTTC.

The CDR3 is CASTPSGNTIYF. Written as DNA, the CDR3 is TGTGCCAGCACCCCGTCTGGAAACACCATATATTTT. This rearrangement joins TRBV6-6 to TRBJ1-3; D gene unclear. The CDR3 totals 12 residues. Germline V CDR1 and CDR2: MNHNY, SVGAGI (reference sequence). V shed 7 bases and J shed 1 base, with 5 bases lying between them.

This chain joins TRBV30 and TRBJ2-7; D gene ambiguous. CDR3 length equals 12 residues. Germline V gives CDR1 GTSNPN, CDR2 SVGIG (reference sequence). Trimming took 2 bases from V and 1 from J, leaving 6 bases between them. CDR3 bases: TGTGCCTGGAGTCAAGGGTCCTACGAGCAGTACTTC. As protein: CAWSQGSYEQYF.

This chain uses TRBV30 with TRBJ1-1; D may be TRBD1 (6 bases). V lost 0 bases to trimming and J lost 3 bases, with 8 bases between them. CDR1 and CDR2 (germline): GTSNPN, SVGIG (reference sequence). The CDR3 is 13 residues long. The CDR3 DNA is TGTGCCTGGAGTGTAGAGGGGGACACTGAAGCTTTCTTT. This encodes CAWSVEGDTEAFF.